This T cell receptor (beta chain) was identified during a study of blood T cell repertoires in COVID-19. Whole-study context: From T cells, B-cell-depleted T cells, or PBMCs came the material, which was cDNA or gDNA.

Adults between about 18 and 95 years of age took part from fewer than 30 US areas. Which cohort a participant joined came from the clinical history participants gave. Original processing methods: Amplification of reference gene primers was used by the study to estimate nucleated cell counts. Measured with immunoSEQ multiplex PCR; TCRdb has only the in-frame clones, and not every one. Clonal size and the V and J genes are those of that table, whereas D and trimming came from the DNA. The sample has roughly 200,000 clones, roughly 88% seen once. Germline-derived CDR1 and CDR2 are SEHNR and FQNEAQ (reference sequence). The CDR3 is 18 amino acids. The J segment lost 5 bases and the V segment lost 3 bases, leaving 13 bases of the junction unmatched.

The chain joins TRBV7-9 to TRBJ2-2; 9 bases line up with TRBD2. This TCR derives from a man aged 40-50 years with acute COVID-19. The sequenced material came from PBMCs or T cells enriched from blood (not recorded which). The CDR3 coding sequence is TGTGCCAGCAGCTTCTCGCAAGGGGGTAGCGGGAGTACCGGGGAGCTGTTTTTT. Amino acid sequence: CASSFSQGGSGSTGELFF.